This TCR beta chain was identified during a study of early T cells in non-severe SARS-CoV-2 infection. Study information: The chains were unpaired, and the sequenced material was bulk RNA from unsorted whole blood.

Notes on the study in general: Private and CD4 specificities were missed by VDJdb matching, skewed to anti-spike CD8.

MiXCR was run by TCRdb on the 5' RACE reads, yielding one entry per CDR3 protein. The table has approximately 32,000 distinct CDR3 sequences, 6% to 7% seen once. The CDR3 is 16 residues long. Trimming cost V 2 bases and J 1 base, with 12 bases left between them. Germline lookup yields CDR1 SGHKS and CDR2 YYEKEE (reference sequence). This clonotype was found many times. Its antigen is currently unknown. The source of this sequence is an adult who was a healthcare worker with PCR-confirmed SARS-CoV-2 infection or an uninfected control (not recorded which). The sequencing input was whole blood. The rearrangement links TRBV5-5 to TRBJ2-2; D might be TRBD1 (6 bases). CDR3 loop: CASSLGGHLNTGELFF. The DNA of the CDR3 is TGTGCCAGCAGCTTAGGGGGACACTTGAACACCGGGGAGCTGTTTTTT.